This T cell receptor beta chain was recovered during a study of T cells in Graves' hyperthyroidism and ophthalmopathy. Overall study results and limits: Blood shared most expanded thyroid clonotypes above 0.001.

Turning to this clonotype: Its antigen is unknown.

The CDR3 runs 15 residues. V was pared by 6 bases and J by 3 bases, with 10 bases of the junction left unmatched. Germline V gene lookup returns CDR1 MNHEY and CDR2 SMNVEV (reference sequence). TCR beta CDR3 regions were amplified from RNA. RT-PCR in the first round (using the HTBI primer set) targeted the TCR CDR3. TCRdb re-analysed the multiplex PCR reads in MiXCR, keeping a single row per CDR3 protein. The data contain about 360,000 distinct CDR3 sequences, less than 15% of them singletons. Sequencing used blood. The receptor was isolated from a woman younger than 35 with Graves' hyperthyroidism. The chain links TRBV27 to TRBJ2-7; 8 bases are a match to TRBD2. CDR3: CASSKQAGVNYEQYF. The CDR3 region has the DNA TGTGCCAGCAGCAAACAAGCGGGAGTGAACTACGAGCAGTACTTC.